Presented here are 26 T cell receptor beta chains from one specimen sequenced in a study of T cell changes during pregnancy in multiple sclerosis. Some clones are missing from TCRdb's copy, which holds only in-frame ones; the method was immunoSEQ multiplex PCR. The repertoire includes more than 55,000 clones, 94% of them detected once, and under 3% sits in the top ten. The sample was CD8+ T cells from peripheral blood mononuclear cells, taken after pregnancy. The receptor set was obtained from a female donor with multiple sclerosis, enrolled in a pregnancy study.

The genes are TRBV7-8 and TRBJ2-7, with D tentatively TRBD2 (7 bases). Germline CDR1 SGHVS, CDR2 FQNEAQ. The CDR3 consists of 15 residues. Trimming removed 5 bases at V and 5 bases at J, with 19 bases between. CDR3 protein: CASSPLGGASNEQYF. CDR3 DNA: TGTGCCAGCAGCCCCCTAGGGGGGGCGAGCAACGAGCAGTACTTC. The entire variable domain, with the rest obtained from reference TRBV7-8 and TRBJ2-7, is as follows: GAGVSQSPRYKVAKRGQDVALRCDPISGHVSLFWYQQALGQGPEFLTYFQNEAQLDKSGLPSDRFFAERPEGSVSTLKIQRTQQEDSAVYLCASSPLGGASNEQYFGPGTRLTVT.

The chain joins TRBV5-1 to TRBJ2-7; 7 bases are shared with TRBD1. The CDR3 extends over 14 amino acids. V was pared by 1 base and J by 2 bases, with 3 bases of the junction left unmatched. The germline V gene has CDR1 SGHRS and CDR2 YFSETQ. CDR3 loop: CASSLRQGPYEQYF. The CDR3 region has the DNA TGCGCCAGCAGCTTGAGACAGGGCCCCTACGAGCAGTACTTC.

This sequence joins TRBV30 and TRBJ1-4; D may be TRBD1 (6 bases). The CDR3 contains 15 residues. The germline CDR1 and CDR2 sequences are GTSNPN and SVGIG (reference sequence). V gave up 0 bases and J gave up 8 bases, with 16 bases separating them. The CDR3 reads CAWSVPQGIGEKLFF. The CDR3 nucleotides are TGTGCCTGGAGTGTACCGCAGGGGATAGGCGAAAAACTGTTTTTT. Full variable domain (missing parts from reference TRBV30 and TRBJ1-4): SQTIHQWPATLVQPVGSPLSLECTVEGTSNPNLYWYRQAAGRGLQLLFYSVGIGQISSEVPQNLSASRPQDRQFILSSKKLLLSDSGFYLCAWSVPQGIGEKLFFGSGTQLSVL.

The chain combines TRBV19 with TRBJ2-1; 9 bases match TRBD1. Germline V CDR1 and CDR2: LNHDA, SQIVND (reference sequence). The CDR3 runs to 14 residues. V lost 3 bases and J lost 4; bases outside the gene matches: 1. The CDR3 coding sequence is TGTGCCAGTAGTATGGGGACAGGGTACAATGAGCAGTTCTTC. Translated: CASSMGTGYNEQFF. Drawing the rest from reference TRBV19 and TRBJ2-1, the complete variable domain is DGGITQSPKYLFRKEGQNVTLSCEQNLNHDAMYWYRQDPGQGLRLIYYSQIVNDFQKGDIAEGYSVSREKKESFPLTVTSAQKNPTAFYLCASSMGTGYNEQFFGPGTRLTVL.

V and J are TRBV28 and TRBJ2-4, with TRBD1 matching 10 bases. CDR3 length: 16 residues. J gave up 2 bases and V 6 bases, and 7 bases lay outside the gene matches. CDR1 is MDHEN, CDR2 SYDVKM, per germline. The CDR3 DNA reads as TGTGCCAGCAGCTCCGGGACAGGGGTCACCAAAAACATTCAGTACTTC. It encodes CASSSGTGVTKNIQYF.

CDR3 protein: CASSYASGSSYEQYF. The CDR3 nucleotides read TGTGCCAGCAGCTACGCTAGCGGGAGCTCCTACGAGCAGTACTTC. The chain has TRBV7-9 and TRBJ2-7, with TRBD2 identical over 10 bases. This CDR3 contains 15 residues. J lost 0 bases, V lost 4 bases, and 3 bases had no gene match. The germline CDR1 and CDR2 sequences are SEHNR and FQNEAQ (reference sequence).

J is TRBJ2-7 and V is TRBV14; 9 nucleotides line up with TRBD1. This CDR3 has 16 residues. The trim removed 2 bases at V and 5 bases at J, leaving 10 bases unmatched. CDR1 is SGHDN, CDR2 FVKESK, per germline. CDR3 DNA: TGTGCCAGCAGCCAAACCCCGGGACAGGGAGCCCACGAGCAGTACTTC. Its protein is CASSQTPGQGAHEQYF.

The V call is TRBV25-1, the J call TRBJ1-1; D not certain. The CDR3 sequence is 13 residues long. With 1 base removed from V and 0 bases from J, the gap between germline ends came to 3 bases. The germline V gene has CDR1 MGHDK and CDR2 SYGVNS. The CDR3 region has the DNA TGTGCCAGCAGTGAATCTATGAACACTGAAGCTTTCTTT. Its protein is CASSESMNTEAFF.

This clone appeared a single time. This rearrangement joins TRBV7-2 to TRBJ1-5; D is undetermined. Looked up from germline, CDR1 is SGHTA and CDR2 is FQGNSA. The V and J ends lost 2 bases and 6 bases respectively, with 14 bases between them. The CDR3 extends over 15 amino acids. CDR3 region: CASSLTSLGGQPQHF. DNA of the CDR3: TGTGCCAGCAGCTTAACAAGCCTAGGAGGTCAGCCCCAGCATTTT.

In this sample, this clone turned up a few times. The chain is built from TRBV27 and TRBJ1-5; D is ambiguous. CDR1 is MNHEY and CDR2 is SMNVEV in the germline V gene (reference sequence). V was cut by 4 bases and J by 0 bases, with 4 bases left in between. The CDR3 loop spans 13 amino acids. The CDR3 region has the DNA TGTGCCAGCAGTTACTCTAGCAATCAGCCCCAGCATTTT. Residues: CASSYSSNQPQHF.

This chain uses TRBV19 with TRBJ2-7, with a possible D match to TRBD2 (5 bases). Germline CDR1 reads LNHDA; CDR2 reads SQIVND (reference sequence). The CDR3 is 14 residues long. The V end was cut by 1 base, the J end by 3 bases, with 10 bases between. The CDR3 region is CASSIVGEGYEQYF. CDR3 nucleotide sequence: TGTGCCAGTAGTATAGTTGGAGAGGGCTACGAGCAGTACTTC.

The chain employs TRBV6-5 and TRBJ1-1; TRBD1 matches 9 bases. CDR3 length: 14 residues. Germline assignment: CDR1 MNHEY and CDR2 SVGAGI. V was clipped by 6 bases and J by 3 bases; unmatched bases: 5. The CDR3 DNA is TGTGCCAGCAGAATGACAGGGGGAGACACTGAAGCTTTCTTT. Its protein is CASRMTGGDTEAFF.

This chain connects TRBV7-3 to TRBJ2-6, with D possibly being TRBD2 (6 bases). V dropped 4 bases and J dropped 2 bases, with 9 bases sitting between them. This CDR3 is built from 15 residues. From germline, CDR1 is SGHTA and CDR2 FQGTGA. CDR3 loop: CASSSPGAGANVLTF. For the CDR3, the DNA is TGTGCCAGCAGCTCACCGGGGGCTGGGGCCAACGTCCTGACTTTC.

This CDR3 reads CASRSTGDSNQPQHF. The CDR3 DNA follows: TGTGCCAGCAGATCTACAGGAGATAGCAATCAGCCCCAGCATTTT. The V gene is TRBV4-2, the J gene TRBJ1-5, with D perhaps TRBD1 (5 bases). Trimming pared 6 bases from V and 0 bases from J, leaving 12 bases between. Per the germline V gene, CDR1 is LGHNA and CDR2 is YNFKEQ. This CDR3 region has 15 residues.

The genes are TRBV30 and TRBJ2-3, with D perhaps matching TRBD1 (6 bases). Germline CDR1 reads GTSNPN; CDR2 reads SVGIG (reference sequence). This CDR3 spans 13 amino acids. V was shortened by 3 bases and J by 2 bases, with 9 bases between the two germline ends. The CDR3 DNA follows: TGTGCCTGGAGCAGGGGTAACACAGATACGCAGTATTTT. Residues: CAWSRGNTDTQYF.

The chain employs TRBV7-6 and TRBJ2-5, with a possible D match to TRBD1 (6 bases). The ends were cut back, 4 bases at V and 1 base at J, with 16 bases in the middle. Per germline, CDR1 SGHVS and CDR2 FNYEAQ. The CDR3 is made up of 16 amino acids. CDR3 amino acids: CASSSGPGQSQETQYF. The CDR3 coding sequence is TGTGCCAGCAGCTCGGGACCTGGACAGAGCCAAGAGACCCAGTACTTC.

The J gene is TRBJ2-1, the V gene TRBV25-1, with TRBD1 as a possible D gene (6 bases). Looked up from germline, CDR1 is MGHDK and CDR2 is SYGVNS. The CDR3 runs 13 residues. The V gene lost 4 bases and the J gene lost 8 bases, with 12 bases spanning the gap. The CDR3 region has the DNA TGTGCCAGCAGTGCCCGGGACACGGATGAGCAGTTCTTC. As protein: CASSARDTDEQFF.

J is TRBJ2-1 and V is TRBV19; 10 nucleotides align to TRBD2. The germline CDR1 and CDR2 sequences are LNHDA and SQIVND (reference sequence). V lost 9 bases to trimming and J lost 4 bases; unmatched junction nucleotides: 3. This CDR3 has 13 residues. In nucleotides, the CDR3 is TGTGCCAGCACTAGCGGGAAGTACAATGAGCAGTTCTTC. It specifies CASTSGKYNEQFF.

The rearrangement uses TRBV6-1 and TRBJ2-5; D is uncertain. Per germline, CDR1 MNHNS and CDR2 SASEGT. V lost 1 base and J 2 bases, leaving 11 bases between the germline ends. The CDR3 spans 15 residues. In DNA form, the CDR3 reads TGTGCCAGCAGTGAAGTATCCAGCGTACAAGAGACCCAGTACTTC. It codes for CASSEVSSVQETQYF.

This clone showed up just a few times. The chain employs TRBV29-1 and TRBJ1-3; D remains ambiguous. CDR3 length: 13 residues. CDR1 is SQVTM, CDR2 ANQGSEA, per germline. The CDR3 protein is CSALGEPGNTIYF. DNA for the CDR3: TGCAGTGCCTTAGGAGAACCGGGAAACACCATATATTTT.

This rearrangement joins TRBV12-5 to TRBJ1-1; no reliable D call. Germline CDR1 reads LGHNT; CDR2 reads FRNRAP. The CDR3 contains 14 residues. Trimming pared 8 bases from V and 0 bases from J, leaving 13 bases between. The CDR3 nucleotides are TGTGCTAGTAGGTTGGGAGGAATGAACACTGAAGCTTTCTTT. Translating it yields CASRLGGMNTEAFF. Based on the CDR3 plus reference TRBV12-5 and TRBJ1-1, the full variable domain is DARVTQTPRHKVTEMGQEVTMRCQPILGHNTVFWYRQTMMQGLELLAYFRNRAPLDDSGMPKDRFSAEMPDATLATLKIQPSEPRDSAVYFCASRLGGMNTEAFFGQGTRLTVV.

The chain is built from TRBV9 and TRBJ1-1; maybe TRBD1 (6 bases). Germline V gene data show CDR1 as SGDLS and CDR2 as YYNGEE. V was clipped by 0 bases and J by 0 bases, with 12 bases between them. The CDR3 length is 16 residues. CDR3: CASSVAQGLLNTEAFF. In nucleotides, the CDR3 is TGTGCCAGCAGCGTAGCACAGGGCCTACTGAACACTGAAGCTTTCTTT. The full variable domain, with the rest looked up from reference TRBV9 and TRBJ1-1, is DSGVTQTPKHLITATGQRVTLRCSPRSGDLSVYWYQQSLDQGLQFLIQYYNGEERAKGNILERFSAQQFPDLHSELNLSSLELGDSALYFCASSVAQGLLNTEAFFGQGTRLTVV.

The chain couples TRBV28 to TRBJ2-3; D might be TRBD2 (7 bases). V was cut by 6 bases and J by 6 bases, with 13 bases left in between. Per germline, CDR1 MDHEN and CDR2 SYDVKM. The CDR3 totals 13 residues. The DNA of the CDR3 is TGTGCCAGCAGGTTGAGGGGGGGCGATACGCAGTATTTT. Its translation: CASRLRGGDTQYF. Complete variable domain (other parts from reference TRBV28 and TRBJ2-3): DVKVTQSSRYLVKRTGEKVFLECVQDMDHENMFWYRQDPGLGLRLIYFSYDVKMKEKGDIPEGYSVSREKKERFSLILESASTNQTSMYLCASRLRGGDTQYFGPGTRLTVL.

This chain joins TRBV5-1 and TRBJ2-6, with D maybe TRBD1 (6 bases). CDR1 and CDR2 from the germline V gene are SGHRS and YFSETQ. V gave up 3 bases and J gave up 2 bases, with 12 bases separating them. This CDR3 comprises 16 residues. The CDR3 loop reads CASSSSGAPGANVLTF. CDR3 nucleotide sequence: TGCGCCAGCAGCTCGTCAGGGGCCCCTGGGGCCAACGTCCTGACTTTC.

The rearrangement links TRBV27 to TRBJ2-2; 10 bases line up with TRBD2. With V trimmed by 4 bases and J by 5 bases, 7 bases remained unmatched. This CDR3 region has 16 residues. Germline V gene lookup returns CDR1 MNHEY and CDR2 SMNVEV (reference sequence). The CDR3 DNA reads TGTGCCAGCAGTTCTTCTAGCGGGAGATTTACCGGGGAGCTGTTTTTT. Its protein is CASSSSSGRFTGELFF.

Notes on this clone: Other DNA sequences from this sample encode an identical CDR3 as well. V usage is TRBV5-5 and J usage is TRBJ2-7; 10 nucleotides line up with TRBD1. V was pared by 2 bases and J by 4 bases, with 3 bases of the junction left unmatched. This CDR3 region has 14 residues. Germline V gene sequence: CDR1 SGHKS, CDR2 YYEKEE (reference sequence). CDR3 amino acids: CASSFGTGEYEQYF. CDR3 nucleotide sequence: TGTGCCAGCAGCTTTGGGACAGGGGAATACGAGCAGTACTTC. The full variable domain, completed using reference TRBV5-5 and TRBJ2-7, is DAGVTQSPTHLIKTRGQQVTLRCSPISGHKSVSWYQQVLGQGPQFIFQYYEKEERGRGNFPDRFSARQFPNYSSELNVNALLLGDSALYLCASSFGTGEYEQYFGPGTRLTVT.